This TCR beta chain originates from a study of CD8+ T cells in alopecia areata. Following extraction, RNA underwent reverse transcription to cDNA, which served as the sequencing template. Assay: immunoSEQ multiplex PCR; the TCRdb copy retains only in-frame clones and omits some. The table includes around 110,000 clones, 84% detected once. The CDR3 runs 12 residues. Trimming removed 0 bases from V and 6 bases from J, with 5 bases in between. The germline V gene has CDR1 GTSNPN and CDR2 SVGIG (reference sequence). This clone occurred once. Treatment defined: oral pan-JAK inhibitor, 5-10 mg twice daily. The receptor was isolated from a human donor with alopecia areata. The chain employs TRBV30 and TRBJ2-2; no clear D gene. The source material was CD8+ T cells sorted from blood, sampled at week 24, from a patient treated with tofacitinib. The chain's CDR3 is CAWSVSAGELFF. DNA for the CDR3: TGTGCCTGGAGTGTAAGTGCCGGGGAGCTGTTTTTT. Filled out from reference TRBV30 and TRBJ2-2, the complete variable domain reads SQTIHQWPATLVQPVGSPLSLECTVEGTSNPNLYWYRQAAGRGLQLLFYSVGIGQISSEVPQNLSASRPQDRQFILSSKKLLLSDSGFYLCAWSVSAGELFFGEGSRLTVL.